Given below is one T cell receptor (beta chain) in context. Its antigen is still unknown. Within one base of it there is no much larger clone, and no base qualities were kept. This specimen belongs to a study of T cell responses to AZD1222 COVID-19 vaccine (dated by TCRdb to the early 2020s). With respect to the entire study: A total of about 230 trial participants underwent TCR sequencing, of whom some 210 received two doses of AZD1222 and about 26 received two doses of the MenACWY control vaccine. Trial participants were enrolled by age into subgroups of 18-55, 56-69 and 70-plus years, and roughly 150, 30 and 60 TCR-sequenced participants, respectively, were included in these subgroups. Overall results and qualifications from the work: The vaccine-associated CD4 TCRs covered the entire spike protein, and the dominant responses fell in regions 160-218 and 743-854. The 56-69-year group was small, and its depth increase did not reach significance, likely because of low power. After two AZD1222 doses, both the breadth and the depth of spike-specific TCRs were significantly higher than at day 0 and than in MenACWY recipients. Because no day 14 peak-response samples were available, the repertoires could be characterized only after the peak T cell response. Participants were mostly white British, with more females than males. The authors suggested clonal diversity may have been underestimated. Reportedly, almost half of the unique spike-specific TCRs recognized epitopes lying outside the regions that are mutated in the B.1.351 and B.1.1.7 variants. Only six AZD1222 recipients were SARS-CoV-2 seropositive at baseline, limiting conclusions about previously exposed vaccinees.

V is pared back by 5 bases and J by 1 base, with 1 base lying between the germline termini. The CDR3 has 11 amino acids, counting the end cysteine and phenylalanine. Only CDR3 DNA is held: 33 bases, read in frame from base 1. The germline V gene provides CDR1 KGHDR and CDR2 SFDVKD. The sample's time point, from its label and the paper: about 28 days (+/-7) after the second vaccine dose. Because spike-specific TCR depth and breadth did not differ between the two schedules, AZD1222 recipients who got a second dose at roughly 4 weeks were pooled with those who got a second dose at roughly 12 weeks. Vaccinee samples were obtained from the UK trials COV001 and COV002, which included a single-blind randomized controlled phase 2/3 trial of AZD1222 (ChAdOx1 nCoV-19) in healthy adults. For TCRbeta chain sequencing, PBMC samples from trial participants were taken at day 0 and at day 28 after the second dose.

The CDR3 regions of human TCRbeta chains were analyzed by immunosequencing. The paper's data handling went like this. Repertoire TCRs were checked for matches against a reference library of SARS-CoV-2-specific TCRs that had been generated using the MIRA antigen-specificity platform. Breadth meant the fraction of unique TCRs that were SARS-CoV-2-associated, whereas depth meant the fraction of total T cells that were SARS-CoV-2-associated. Using the MIRA data, every spike-specific TCR was mapped to the spike region that the TCR reacted to and assigned to either a CD4 or a CD8 class. Log10-transformed breadth and depth values were compared by one-way ANOVA with Sidak's multiple comparisons tests. The immuneACCESS repertoire file appears here via TCRdb, limited to in-frame rearrangements. These files lack a portion of the clones; in checked studies, under half of the deficit traces to unresolved V genes, and the cause of the others is not known. V and J calls plus clone size are reproduced from that table; the DNA served to infer D and trimming. For this sample the table gives under 200,000 clones, of which roughly 94% were detected only once. 1% to 1.5% of the sample is taken by the ten largest.

The specimen was peripheral blood, collected 28 days after the second AZD1222 dose. The rearranged segments are TRBV24-1 and TRBJ1-1; a confident D gene designation cannot be given. This TCR was sampled from an adult who received the AZD1222 COVID-19 vaccine. The DNA sequence is TGTGCCACCAGTGGGAACACTGAAGCTTTCTTT. Its translation is CATSGNTEAFF.